In its sample, the clone carrying this T cell receptor beta chain was seen once. This sample was taken from a study of control samples from healthy donors and cancer patients. Clones were read by immunoSEQ multiplex PCR, and TCRdb kept only the in-frame ones, dropping some. The profile covers about 140,000 clones, with less than 95% appearing a single time and more than 6.5% taken by the ten largest. CDR3 length: 14 residues. J gave up 4 bases and V 6 bases, and 8 bases lay outside the gene matches. Germline CDR1 reads MNHEY; CDR2 reads SVGAGI. Sequencing used blood. The chain has TRBV6-5 and TRBJ1-1; TRBD1 matches at 7 bases. The sequence was collected from a man aged 18 to 29 in good health. The CDR3 bases are TGTGCCAGCAGCTGGCAGGGGGGAGGCACTGAAGCTTTCTTT. Its protein product is CASSWQGGGTEAFF.